This T cell receptor beta chain was found in a study of multiple sclerosis patients with progressive multifocal leukoencephalopathy. Repertoires were generated with immunoSEQ multiplex PCR, while TCRdb's copy carries only in-frame clones and drops some. This table holds 25,000 to 35,000 clones, about 90% found once. V gave up 4 bases and J gave up 1 base, with 10 bases separating them. The CDR3 extends over 15 amino acids. Looked up from germline, CDR1 is MDHEN and CDR2 is SYDVKM. Study-level results: At PML onset, no shared TRBV or TRBJ gene usage was seen.

Time point denoted: time of PML onset. PML in natalizumab-treated patients developed after between about 15 and 56 months of natalizumab therapy. Points on this clone: Its antigen is unknown.

The rearrangement joins TRBV28 to TRBJ2-2; D perhaps matches TRBD2 (5 bases). Sequences were derived from PBMCs, sampled from a patient treated with natalizumab. This receptor was identified in a human donor with progressive multifocal leukoencephalopathy. Written as DNA, the CDR3 is TGTGCCAGCAGTTCGGGGTCAAAGAACACCGGGGAGCTGTTTTTT. This encodes CASSSGSKNTGELFF.